This TCR beta chain was sequenced during a study of T cell responses to AZD1222 COVID-19 vaccine. Study-wide points: White British ancestry dominated among donors, who included more females, and clonal diversity was possibly underestimated.

Comments on this clone: The antigen remains unidentified.

Here immunoSEQ multiplex PCR was the method, and the copy in TCRdb shows in-frame clones only, minus some. Of roughly 200,000 clones in the sample, over 80% were seen once. The clonotype was recovered from an adult who received the MenACWY meningococcal vaccine as a control. This material consisted of peripheral blood, taken 28 days after the second dose of the MenACWY control vaccine.

The CDR3 DNA follows: TGTGCCTGGGACAGACTTAATGAAAAACTGTTTTTT. Amino acid sequence: CAWDRLNEKLFF. The genes are TRBV30 and TRBJ1-4; maybe TRBD1 (5 bases). Germline lookup yields CDR1 GTSNPN and CDR2 SVGIG (reference sequence). Trimming shortened V by 5 bases and J by 4 bases, and 8 bases separated the two germline ends. The CDR3 is made up of 12 amino acids.